This T cell receptor beta chain was sequenced in a study of blood T cell repertoires in COVID-19. Overall study: Collection of acute and convalescent COVID-19 samples took place in the United States, Italy and Spain. The analysed material was cDNA or gDNA that came from T cells, B-cell-depleted T cells, or PBMCs.

V was clipped by 8 bases and J by 5 bases, with 12 bases between them. The germline CDR1 and CDR2 sequences are MDHEN and SYDVKM. This CDR3 comprises 13 residues. Original data processing: The assay estimated nucleated cells by amplifying reference gene primers. Sequencing used immunoSEQ multiplex PCR; TCRdb keeps in-frame clones, though not all of them. V, J and clone size reflect that table, while D and trimming were determined from the DNA. The table lists 70,000 or so clones, roughly 89% of them singletons. Sequences were obtained from peripheral blood. The receptor's source is a human donor in a cohort sampled during active COVID-19. The rearrangement joins TRBV28 to TRBJ1-4; perhaps TRBD1 as D (6 bases). CDR3 amino acids: CASYAGANEKLFF. DNA for the CDR3: TGTGCCAGCTATGCAGGGGCCAATGAAAAACTGTTTTTT.